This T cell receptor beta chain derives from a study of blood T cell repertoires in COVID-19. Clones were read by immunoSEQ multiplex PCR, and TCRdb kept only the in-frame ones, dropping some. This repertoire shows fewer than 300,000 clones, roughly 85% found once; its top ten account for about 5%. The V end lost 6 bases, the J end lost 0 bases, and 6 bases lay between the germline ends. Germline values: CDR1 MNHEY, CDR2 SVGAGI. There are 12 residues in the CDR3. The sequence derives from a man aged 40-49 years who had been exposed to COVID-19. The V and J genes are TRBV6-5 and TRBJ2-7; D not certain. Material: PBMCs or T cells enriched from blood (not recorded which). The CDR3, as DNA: TGTGCCAGCAGGCGTGGCTCCTACGAGCAGTACTTC. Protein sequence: CASRRGSYEQYF.